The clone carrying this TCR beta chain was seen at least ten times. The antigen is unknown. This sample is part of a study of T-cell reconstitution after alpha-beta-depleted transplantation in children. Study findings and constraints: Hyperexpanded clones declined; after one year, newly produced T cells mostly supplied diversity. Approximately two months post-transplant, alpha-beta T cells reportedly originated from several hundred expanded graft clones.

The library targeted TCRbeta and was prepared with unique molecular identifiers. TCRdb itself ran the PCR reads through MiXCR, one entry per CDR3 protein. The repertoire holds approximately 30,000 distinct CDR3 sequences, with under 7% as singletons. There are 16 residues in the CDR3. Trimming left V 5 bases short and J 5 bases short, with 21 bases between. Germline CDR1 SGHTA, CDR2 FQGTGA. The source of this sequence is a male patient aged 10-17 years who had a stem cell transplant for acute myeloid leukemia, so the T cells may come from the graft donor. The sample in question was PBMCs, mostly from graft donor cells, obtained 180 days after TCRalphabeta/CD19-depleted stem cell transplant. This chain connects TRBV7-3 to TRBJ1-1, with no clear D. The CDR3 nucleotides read TGTGCCAGCAGCCCCCGACCCTCGATGGGGTGGACTGAAGCTTTCTTT. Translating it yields CASSPRPSMGWTEAFF.